This T cell receptor beta chain originates from a study of blood T cells in healthy people across ages. The second PCR ran roughly 7 to 12 cycles with a sample-barcoded 5' primer and J-beta primers. One entry per CDR3 protein results from TCRdb running MiXCR on the 5' RACE reads. This table has about 640,000 distinct CDR3 sequences, approximately 40% appearing once. Details on this clonotype: Antigen: not known.

Study-level findings and limits: Both naive CD4+ cell counts and diversity were greater in long-lived donors than in aged donors. Naive T cell percentage showed a strong correlation with the diversity of TCR beta.

Donors were systemically healthy Caucasian individuals from Russia aged about 6 to 95 years. Isolation recovered at least 6.5 million PBMCs from every sample. The CDR3 runs 16 residues. With 2 bases clipped from V and 3 bases from J, the junction kept 4 bases outside the gene matches. Germline CDR1 MGHRA, CDR2 YSYEKL. The source material was blood. V usage is TRBV4-1 and J usage is TRBJ1-5; TRBD1 agrees at 10 bases. The receptor was derived from a man older than 75 in good health. The CDR3 spells CASSQRTGGTNQPQHF. Written as DNA, the CDR3 is TGCGCCAGCAGCCAAAGGACAGGGGGGACCAATCAGCCCCAGCATTTT.